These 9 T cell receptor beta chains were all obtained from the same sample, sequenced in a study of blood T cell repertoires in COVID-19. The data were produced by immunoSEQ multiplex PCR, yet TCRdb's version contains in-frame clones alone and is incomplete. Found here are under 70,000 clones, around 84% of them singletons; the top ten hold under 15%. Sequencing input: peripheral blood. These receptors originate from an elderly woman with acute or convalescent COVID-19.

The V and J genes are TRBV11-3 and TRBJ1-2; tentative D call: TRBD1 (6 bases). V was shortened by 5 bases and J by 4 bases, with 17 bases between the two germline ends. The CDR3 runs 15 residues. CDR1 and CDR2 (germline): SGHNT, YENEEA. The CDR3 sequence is CASSLAAGAVYGYTF. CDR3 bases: TGTGCCAGCAGCCTAGCGGCAGGGGCTGTCTATGGCTACACCTTC.

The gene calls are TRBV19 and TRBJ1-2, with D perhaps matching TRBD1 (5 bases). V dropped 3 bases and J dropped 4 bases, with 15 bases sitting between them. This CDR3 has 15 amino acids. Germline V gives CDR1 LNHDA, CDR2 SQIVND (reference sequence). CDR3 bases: TGTGCCAGTAGTATCGGGGGTCAGGGCACCTATGGCTACACCTTC. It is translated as CASSIGGQGTYGYTF.

The DNA of the CDR3 is TGTGCCAGCAGTGATGGGACTAGCCCTTCGGCGCAGTATTTT. It encodes CASSDGTSPSAQYF. The chain carries TRBV6-4 and TRBJ2-3, with 9 bases fitting TRBD2. Unmatched junction bases numbered 8, after V lost 3 bases and J lost 10 bases. The germline V gene encodes CDR1 MRHNA and CDR2 SNTAGT. The CDR3 totals 14 residues.

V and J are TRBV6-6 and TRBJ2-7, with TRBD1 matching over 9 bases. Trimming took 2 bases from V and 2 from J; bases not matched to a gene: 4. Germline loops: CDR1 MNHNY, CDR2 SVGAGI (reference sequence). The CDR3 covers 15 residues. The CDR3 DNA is TGTGCCAGCAGTTACCCCGGGACAGGGACCTACGAGCAGTACTTC. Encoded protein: CASSYPGTGTYEQYF.

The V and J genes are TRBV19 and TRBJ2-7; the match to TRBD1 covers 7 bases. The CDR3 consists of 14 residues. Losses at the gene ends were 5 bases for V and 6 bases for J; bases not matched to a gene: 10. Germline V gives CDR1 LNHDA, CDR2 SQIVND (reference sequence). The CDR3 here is CASSPGQYELEQYF. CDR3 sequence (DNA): TGTGCCAGTAGTCCGGGACAGTATGAACTCGAGCAGTACTTC.

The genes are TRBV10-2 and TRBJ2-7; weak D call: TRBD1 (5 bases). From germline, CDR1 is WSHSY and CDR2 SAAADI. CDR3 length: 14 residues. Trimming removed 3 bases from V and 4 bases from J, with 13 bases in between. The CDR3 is CASSETGLSYEQYF. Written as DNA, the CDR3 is TGCGCCAGCAGTGAAACAGGCTTATCTTACGAGCAGTACTTC.

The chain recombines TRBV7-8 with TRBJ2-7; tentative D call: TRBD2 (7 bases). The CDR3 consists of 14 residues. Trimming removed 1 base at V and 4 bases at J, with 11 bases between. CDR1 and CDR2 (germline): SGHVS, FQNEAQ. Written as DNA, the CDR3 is TGTGCCAGCAGCTTAGTGGGGGGGCAGTACGAGCAGTACTTC. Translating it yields CASSLVGGQYEQYF.

CDR3 sequence (DNA): TGTGCCAGCAGCCAAGGGACTAGCGGGGGTTCAGATACGCAGTATTTT. Amino acids: CASSQGTSGGSDTQYF. This chain joins TRBV7-2 and TRBJ2-3; 14 nucleotides align to TRBD2. The CDR3 sequence is 16 residues long. Germline loops: CDR1 SGHTA, CDR2 FQGNSA. V lost 5 bases, J lost 4 bases, and 5 bases stayed unmatched.

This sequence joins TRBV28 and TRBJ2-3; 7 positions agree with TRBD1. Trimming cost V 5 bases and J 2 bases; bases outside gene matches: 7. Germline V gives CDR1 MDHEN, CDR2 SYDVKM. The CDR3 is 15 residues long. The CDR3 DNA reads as TGTGCCAGCAGTATGGGACAGAGGTTCACAGATACGCAGTATTTT. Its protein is CASSMGQRFTDTQYF. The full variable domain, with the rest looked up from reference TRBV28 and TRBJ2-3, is DVKVTQSSRYLVKRTGEKVFLECVQDMDHENMFWYRQDPGLGLRLIYFSYDVKMKEKGDIPEGYSVSREKKERFSLILESASTNQTSMYLCASSMGQRFTDTQYFGPGTRLTVL.